These 3 T cell receptor beta chains were all obtained from the same sample, sequenced in a study of shared clonotypes between healthy human individuals. Libraries were prepared by immunoSEQ multiplex PCR; TCRdb keeps only in-frame clonotypes and omits some of them. Of roughly 2.5 million clones listed, around nine tenths are singletons. Sequenced material: naive CD4+ T cells sorted from blood. Indicated subset: CD45RA+ positively selected. Source of these receptors: a man aged 18-30 years in good health.

This clone was seen a handful of times. The chain is built from TRBV9 and TRBJ1-4; D is ambiguous. The germline V gene has CDR1 SGDLS and CDR2 YYNGEE. V shed 0 bases and J shed 11 bases, with 11 bases lying between them. CDR3 length: 13 amino acids. The CDR3 reads CASSVDEGRKLFF. The CDR3 DNA reads as TGTGCCAGCAGCGTAGATGAGGGTAGGAAACTGTTTTTT.

With respect to this clone: The same CDR3 is also encoded by other DNA sequences in this sample. The genes are TRBV27 and TRBJ1-6; possible D gene TRBD1, 5 bases. This CDR3 contains 15 residues. Germline V gene data show CDR1 as MNHEY and CDR2 as SMNVEV (reference sequence). Deletions cut 0 bases from V and 2 bases from J, with 5 bases between. CDR3 loop: CASSLSGAYNSPLHF. CDR3 in DNA: TGTGCCAGCAGTTTATCAGGGGCCTATAATTCACCCCTCCACTTT.

This sequence joins TRBV10-3 and TRBJ2-3, with D uncertain. CDR1 ENHRY and CDR2 SYGVKD come from the germline V gene. CDR3 length: 14 amino acids. V lost 0 bases and J lost 6, with 10 bases in between. CDR3 nucleotides: TGTGCCATCAGTGAGTCGATGACTCCCGATACGCAGTATTTT. Its translation: CAISESMTPDTQYF.